One T cell receptor beta chain is described in this entry. Its matching antigen is unknown. Single viable CD3+CD4+CD8-CD45RO+ cells were sorted as the memory CD4+ T cells. Total CD4+ T cells were enriched by CD4 positive selection. CDR1 SGHAT and CDR2 FQNNGV come from the germline V gene. V lost 1 base and J lost 5, with 15 bases in between. This CDR3 comprises 16 residues. The data were taken from a study of memory CD4+ T cells and cytomegalovirus serostatus. Overall study results and limits: The CMV-associated TCR signature appears largely within the CD4+ memory repertoire.

Repertoires were generated with immunoSEQ multiplex PCR, while TCRdb's copy carries only in-frame clones and drops some. The sample lists tens of thousands of clones, approximately 80% occurring once. V usage is TRBV11-2 and J usage is TRBJ2-1; maybe TRBD2 (6 bases). The TCR comes from an adult in good health and CMV-seronegative. Sequences were obtained from memory CD4+ T cells from blood. The CDR3 region is CASSLGGVSVNNEQFF. The CDR3 DNA reads TGTGCCAGCAGCTTAGGCGGGGTGTCGGTGAACAATGAGCAGTTCTTC.